The next 6 T cell receptor beta chains were all read from a single sample in a study of cytomegalovirus exposure and HLA in healthy donors (dated by TCRdb to the late 2010s). The library was generated by the immunoSEQ multiplex PCR assay. A mixture of 60 forward primers for TCR Vbeta segments and 13 reverse primers for TCR Jbeta segments was used in the multiplex PCR. TCRdb holds this immuneACCESS table with in-frame rearrangements only. Some clones are missing; in checked studies, unresolved V genes explain under half, and the rest has no known cause. Counted in this sample were 150,000 to 200,000 clones; roughly 80% of them appeared once. The top ten constitute about 0.89% of the sample. Sequenced: PBMCs. These receptors came from a girl aged 2 to 10 in good health and CMV-seropositive.

This clone was seen a handful of times. The chain employs TRBV6-5 and TRBJ2-3; 8 positions agree with TRBD2. This CDR3 has 16 residues. The V segment lost 4 bases and the J segment 3 bases; nucleotides outside the gene matches: 9. The germline V gene has CDR1 MNHEY and CDR2 SVGAGI. Here the CDR3 reads CASSSNSGRRTDTQYF. The CDR3 DNA follows: TGTGCCAGCAGTTCCAACAGCGGGAGAAGGACAGATACGCAGTATTTT.

The rearrangement uses TRBV2 and TRBJ2-7, with a weak D call TRBD2 (6 bases). The CDR3 has 15 residues. The germline V gene encodes CDR1 SNHLY and CDR2 FYNNEI. Trimming left V 6 bases short and J 3 bases short, with 18 bases between. The chain's CDR3 is CASRLWGTGVYEQYF. The CDR3 bases are TGTGCCAGCAGGCTGTGGGGGACGGGAGTCTACGAGCAGTACTTC.

This clone has only one observation. The rearrangement links TRBV6-1 to TRBJ2-5; tentatively, D is TRBD2 (6 bases). The CDR3 is made up of 14 amino acids. Per the germline V gene, CDR1 is MNHNS and CDR2 is SASEGT. Trimming took 2 bases from V and 5 from J, leaving 12 bases between them. The CDR3 nucleotides are TGTGCCAGCAGTGAAAGGGGACTCCTGGAGACCCAGTACTTC. This gives the protein CASSERGLLETQYF.

The rearrangement uses TRBV12-5 and TRBJ2-1; D is possibly TRBD2 (5 bases). Trimming pared 2 bases from V and 9 bases from J, leaving 5 bases between. The germline V gene has CDR1 LGHNT and CDR2 FRNRAP. The CDR3 is 11 amino acids. CDR3 DNA: TGTGCTAGTGGTTTGAGCGGTGAGCAGTTCTTC. Its protein product is CASGLSGEQFF. Variable domain in full (rest from reference TRBV12-5 and TRBJ2-1): DARVTQTPRHKVTEMGQEVTMRCQPILGHNTVFWYRQTMMQGLELLAYFRNRAPLDDSGMPKDRFSAEMPDATLATLKIQPSEPRDSAVYFCASGLSGEQFFGPGTRLTVL.

This chain links TRBV28 with TRBJ2-5, with 7 bases that match TRBD1. This CDR3 is 14 amino acids long. Per germline, CDR1 MDHEN and CDR2 SYDVKM. Trimming at V came to 6 bases and at J to 1 base, leaving 5 bases not matched to a gene. In DNA, the CDR3 is TGTGCCAGCAGCCGACGGACAGGCCAAGAGACCCAGTACTTC. Translated: CASSRRTGQETQYF.

This sequence joins TRBV5-1 and TRBJ1-6; D is uncertain. The CDR3 covers 15 residues. Trimming removed 4 bases from V and 10 bases from J, with 18 bases in between. Germline V gene sequence: CDR1 SGHRS, CDR2 YFSETQ. The CDR3 loop is CASSPTSEGRSPLHF. The CDR3 DNA is TGCGCCAGCAGCCCTACTTCGGAGGGCAGGTCACCCCTCCACTTT.